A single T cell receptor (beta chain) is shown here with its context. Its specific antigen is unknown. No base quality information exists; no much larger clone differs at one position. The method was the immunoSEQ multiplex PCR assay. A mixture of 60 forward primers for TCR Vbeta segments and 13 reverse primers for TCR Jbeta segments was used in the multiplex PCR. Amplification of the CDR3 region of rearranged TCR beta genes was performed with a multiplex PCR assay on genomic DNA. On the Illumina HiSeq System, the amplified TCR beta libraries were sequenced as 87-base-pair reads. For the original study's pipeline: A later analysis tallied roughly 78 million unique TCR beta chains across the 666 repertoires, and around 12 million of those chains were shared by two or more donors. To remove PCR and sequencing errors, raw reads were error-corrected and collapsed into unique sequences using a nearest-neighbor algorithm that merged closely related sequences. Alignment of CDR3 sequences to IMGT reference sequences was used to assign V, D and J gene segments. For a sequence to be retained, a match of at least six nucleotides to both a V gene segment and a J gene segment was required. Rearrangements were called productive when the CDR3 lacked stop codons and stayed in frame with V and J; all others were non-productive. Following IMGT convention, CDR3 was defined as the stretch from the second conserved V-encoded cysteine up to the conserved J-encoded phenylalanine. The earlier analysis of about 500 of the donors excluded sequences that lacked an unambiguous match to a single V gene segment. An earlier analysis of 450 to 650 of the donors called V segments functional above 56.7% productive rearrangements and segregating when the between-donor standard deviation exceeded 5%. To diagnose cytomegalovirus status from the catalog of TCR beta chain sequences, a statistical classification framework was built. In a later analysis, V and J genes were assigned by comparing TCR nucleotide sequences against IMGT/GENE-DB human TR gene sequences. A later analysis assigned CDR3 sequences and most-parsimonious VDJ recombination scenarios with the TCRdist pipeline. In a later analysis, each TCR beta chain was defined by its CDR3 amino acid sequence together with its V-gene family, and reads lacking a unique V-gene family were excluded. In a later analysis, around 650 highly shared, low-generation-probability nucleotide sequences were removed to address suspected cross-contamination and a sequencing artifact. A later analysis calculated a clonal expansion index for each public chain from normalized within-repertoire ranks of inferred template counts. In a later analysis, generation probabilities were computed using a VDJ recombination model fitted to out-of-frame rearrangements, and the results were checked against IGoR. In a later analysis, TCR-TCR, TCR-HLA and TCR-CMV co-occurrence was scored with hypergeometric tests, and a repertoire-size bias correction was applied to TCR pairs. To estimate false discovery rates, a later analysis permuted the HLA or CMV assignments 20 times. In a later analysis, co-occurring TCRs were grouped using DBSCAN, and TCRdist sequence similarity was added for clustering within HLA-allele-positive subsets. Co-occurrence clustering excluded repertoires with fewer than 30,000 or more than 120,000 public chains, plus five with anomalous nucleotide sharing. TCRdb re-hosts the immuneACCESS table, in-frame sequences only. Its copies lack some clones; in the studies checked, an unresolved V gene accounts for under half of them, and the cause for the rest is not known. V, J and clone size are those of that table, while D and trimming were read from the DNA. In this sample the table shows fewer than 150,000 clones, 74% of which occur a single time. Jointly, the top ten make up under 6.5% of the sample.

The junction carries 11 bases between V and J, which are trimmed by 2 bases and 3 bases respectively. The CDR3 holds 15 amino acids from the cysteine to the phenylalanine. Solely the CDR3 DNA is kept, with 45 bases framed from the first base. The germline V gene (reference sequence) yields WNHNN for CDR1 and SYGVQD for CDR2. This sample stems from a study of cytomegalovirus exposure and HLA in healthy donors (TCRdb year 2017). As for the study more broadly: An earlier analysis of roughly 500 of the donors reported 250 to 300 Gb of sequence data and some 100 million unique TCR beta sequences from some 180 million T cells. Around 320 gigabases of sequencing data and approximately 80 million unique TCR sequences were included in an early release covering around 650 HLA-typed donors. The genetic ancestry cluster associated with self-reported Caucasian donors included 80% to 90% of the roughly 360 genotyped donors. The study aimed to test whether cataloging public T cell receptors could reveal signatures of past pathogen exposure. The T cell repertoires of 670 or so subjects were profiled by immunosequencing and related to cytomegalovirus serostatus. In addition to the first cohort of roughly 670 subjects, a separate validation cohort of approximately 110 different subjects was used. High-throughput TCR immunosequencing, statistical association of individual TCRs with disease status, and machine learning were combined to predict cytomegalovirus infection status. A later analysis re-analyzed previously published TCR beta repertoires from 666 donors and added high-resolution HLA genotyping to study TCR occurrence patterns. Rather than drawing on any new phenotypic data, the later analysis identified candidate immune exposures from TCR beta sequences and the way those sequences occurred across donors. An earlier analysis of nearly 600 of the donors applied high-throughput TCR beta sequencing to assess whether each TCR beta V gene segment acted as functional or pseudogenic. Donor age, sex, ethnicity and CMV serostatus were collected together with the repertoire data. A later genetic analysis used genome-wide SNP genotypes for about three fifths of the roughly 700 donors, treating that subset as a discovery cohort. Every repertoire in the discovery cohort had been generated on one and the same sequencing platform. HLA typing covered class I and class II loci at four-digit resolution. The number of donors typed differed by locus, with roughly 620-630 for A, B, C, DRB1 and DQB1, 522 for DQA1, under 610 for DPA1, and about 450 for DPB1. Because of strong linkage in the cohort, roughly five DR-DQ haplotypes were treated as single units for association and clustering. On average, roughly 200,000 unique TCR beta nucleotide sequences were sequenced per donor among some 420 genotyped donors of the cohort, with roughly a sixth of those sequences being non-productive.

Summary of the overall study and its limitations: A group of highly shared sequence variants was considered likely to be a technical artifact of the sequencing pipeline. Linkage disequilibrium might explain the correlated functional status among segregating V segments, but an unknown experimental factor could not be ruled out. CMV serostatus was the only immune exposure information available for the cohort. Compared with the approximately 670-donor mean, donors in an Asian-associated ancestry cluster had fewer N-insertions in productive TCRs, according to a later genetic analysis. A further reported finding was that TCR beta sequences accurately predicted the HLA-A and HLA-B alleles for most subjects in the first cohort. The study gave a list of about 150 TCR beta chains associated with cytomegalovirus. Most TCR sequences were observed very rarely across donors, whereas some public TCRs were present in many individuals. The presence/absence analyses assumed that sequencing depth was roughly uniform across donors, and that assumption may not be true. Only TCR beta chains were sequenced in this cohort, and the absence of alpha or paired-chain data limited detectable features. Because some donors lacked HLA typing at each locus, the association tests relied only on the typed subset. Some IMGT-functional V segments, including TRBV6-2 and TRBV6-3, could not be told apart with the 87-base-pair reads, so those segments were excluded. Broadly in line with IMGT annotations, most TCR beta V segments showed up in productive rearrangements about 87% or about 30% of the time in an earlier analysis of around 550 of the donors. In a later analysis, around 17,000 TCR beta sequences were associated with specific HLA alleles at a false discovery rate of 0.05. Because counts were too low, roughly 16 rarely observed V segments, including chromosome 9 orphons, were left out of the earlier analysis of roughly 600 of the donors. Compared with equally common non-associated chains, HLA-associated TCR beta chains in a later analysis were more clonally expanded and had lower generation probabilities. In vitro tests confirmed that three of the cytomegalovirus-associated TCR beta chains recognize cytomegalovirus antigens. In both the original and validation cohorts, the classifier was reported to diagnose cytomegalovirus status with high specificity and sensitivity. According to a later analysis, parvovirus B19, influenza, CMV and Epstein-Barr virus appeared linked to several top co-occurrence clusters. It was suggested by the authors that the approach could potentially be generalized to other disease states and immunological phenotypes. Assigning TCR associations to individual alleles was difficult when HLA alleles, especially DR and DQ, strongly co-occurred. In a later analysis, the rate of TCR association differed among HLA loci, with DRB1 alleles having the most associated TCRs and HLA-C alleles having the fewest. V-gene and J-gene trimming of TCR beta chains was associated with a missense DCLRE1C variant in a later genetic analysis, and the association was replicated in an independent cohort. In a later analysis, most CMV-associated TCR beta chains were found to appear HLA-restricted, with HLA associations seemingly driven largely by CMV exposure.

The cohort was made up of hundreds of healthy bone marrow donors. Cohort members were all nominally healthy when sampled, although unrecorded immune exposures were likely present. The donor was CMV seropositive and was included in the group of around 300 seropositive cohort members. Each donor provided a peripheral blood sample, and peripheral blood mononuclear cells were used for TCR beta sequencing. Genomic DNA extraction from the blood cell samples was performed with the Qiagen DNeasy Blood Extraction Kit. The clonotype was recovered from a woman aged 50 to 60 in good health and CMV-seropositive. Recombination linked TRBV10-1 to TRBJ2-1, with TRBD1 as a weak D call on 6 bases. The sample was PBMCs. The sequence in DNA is TGCGCCAGCAGTGAGGGGGGCAGTCTCTACAATGAGCAGTTCTTC. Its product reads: CASSEGGSLYNEQFF.